What follows is one T cell receptor beta chain and its context. This entry comes from a study of blood T cell repertoires in COVID-19. The wider study: The United States, Italy and Spain provided the acute and convalescent COVID-19 samples.

Original analysis: Reference gene primer amplification gave nucleated cell count estimates. Profiled with immunoSEQ multiplex PCR; TCRdb holds only in-frame clones, not every one. That table furnishes V, J and clone size, whereas the DNA furnished D and trimming. The data hold some 140,000 clones, with 81% observed a single time. There are 14 residues in the CDR3. Per germline, CDR1 SGHNT and CDR2 YYREEE (reference sequence). The junction had 3 bases not matched to a gene; V was cut back by 0 bases and J by 5 bases. This clonotype was obtained from a woman between 55 and 75 years old with active or convalescent COVID-19. Sequenced: peripheral blood. The chain links TRBV5-4 to TRBJ1-1, with 8 bases aligning to TRBD1. The CDR3 DNA is TGTGCCAGCAGCTTGGGACAGGGGATGACTGAAGCTTTCTTT. Its translation: CASSLGQGMTEAFF.